This T cell receptor beta chain stems from a study of blood T cell repertoires in COVID-19. For the study at large: T cells, B-cell-depleted T cells, or PBMCs supplied cDNA or gDNA.

CDR1 is SGDLS and CDR2 is YYNGEE in the germline V gene. V shed 4 bases and J 1 base; nucleotides not matched to a gene: 8. This CDR3 spans 17 amino acids. Authors' processing steps: From reference gene primer amplification, estimates of nucleated cell counts were derived. Assay: immunoSEQ multiplex PCR; the TCRdb copy retains only in-frame clones and omits some. V and J calls and clone size are given by that table; D and trimming were obtained from the DNA. This repertoire shows about 140,000 clones, roughly nine tenths found once; its top ten account for 1.5% to 2%. The TCR originated in a human donor in a cohort sampled during active COVID-19. The rearrangement uses TRBV9 and TRBJ1-6; TRBD1 aligns across 7 bases. Material: peripheral blood. CDR3 sequence (DNA): TGTGCCAGCAGCTCCCCCGAGGGGGCGTCCTATAATTCACCCCTCCACTTT. Protein: CASSSPEGASYNSPLHF.